The 8 T cell receptor beta chains in this list originate from one sample, sequenced in a study of T cells expressing NK-cell markers. No DNA is given; TCRdb re-called the 5' RACE reads and lists each CDR3 protein once. Listed are about 440,000 distinct CDR3 sequences; 7.3% falls within the top ten. Material: blood T cells: a sorted CD56 or NKG2C T cell subset, CD4+ or CD8+ T cells, or bulk PBMC T cells (not recorded which). These receptors were obtained from a woman aged 18-70 years in good health.

The CDR3 loop is CASKKPGTGGLNEQFF. The chain combines TRBV10-2 with TRBJ2-1; TCRdb names TRBD1, which stays unverified in the absence of DNA. The CDR3 runs to 16 residues. Germline V CDR1 and CDR2: WSHSY, SAAADI.

The genes are TRBV29-1 and TRBJ2-3; the TCRdb call, TRBD2, lacks DNA for checking. The germline CDR1 and CDR2 sequences are SQVTM and ANQGSEA. The CDR3 consists of 14 residues. The CDR3 loop is CSVARWEMGDTQYF.

The chain uses TRBV5-1 and TRBJ2-3; the D gene TCRdb calls, TRBD2, cannot be checked with no DNA. The CDR3 consists of 13 residues. The germline V gene encodes CDR1 SGHRS and CDR2 YFSETQ. The chain's CDR3 is CASNLAGTDTQYF.

V and J are TRBV20-1 and TRBJ2-1; TCRdb calls TRBD2, which cannot be checked without DNA. This CDR3 contains 17 residues. CDR1 is DFQATT and CDR2 is SNEGSKA in the germline V gene (reference sequence). The CDR3 is CSAIGLAEVGSYNEQFF.

The CDR3 spells CASSLAGGGMNTEAFF. The V gene is TRBV7-8, the J gene TRBJ1-1. CDR1 is SGHVS and CDR2 is FQNEAQ in the germline V gene. This CDR3 has 16 residues.

The chain joins TRBV2 to TRBJ2-5; as DNA is missing, the TRBD2 call by TCRdb cannot be tested. This CDR3 has 11 residues. The V gene's germline CDR1 is SNHLY and CDR2 FYNNEI. The CDR3: CASNREAAQYF.

The rearrangement joins TRBV7-3 to TRBJ2-1; with no DNA, the TCRdb D assignment of TRBD1 cannot be verified. This CDR3 contains 15 residues. Germline loops: CDR1 SGHTA, CDR2 FQGTGA. The CDR3 protein is CASSARDRAYNEQFF.

The chain combines TRBV20-1 with TRBJ1-2; lacking DNA, the TRBD1 call made by TCRdb goes unchecked. CDR1 is DFQATT, CDR2 SNEGSKA, per germline (reference sequence). The CDR3 contains 19 residues. CDR3 protein: CSAGLLQGWGLGRSYGYTF.